The 32 T cell receptor beta chains below all came from one sample that was sequenced in a study of early T cells in non-severe SARS-CoV-2 infection. MiXCR was run by TCRdb on the 5' RACE reads, yielding one entry per CDR3 protein. The table lists tens of thousands of distinct CDR3 sequences, roughly an eighth of them singletons, with approximately 7% in the top ten. The sequenced material came from whole blood. Receptor source: an adult who was a healthcare worker with PCR-confirmed SARS-CoV-2 infection or an uninfected control (not recorded which).

The chain's CDR3 is CASSFGNYGYTF. The CDR3 nucleotides read TGTGCCAGCAGTTTTGGCAACTATGGCTACACCTTC. The rearrangement uses TRBV12-3 or TRBV12-4 and TRBJ1-2; D gene unclear. The CDR3 is 12 residues long. The V end was cut by 3 bases, the J end by 2 bases, with 4 bases between.

This sequence joins TRBV20-1 and TRBJ1-1; D remains unclear. In germline, CDR1 is DFQATT, CDR2 SNEGSKA (reference sequence). This CDR3 contains 13 residues. Trimming shortened V by 0 bases and J by 6 bases, and 11 bases separated the two germline ends. The CDR3 nucleotides read TGCAGTGCTAGAGATTATCAGCATTCTGAAGCTTTCTTT. Translation gives CSARDYQHSEAFF.

This clonotype was observed a few times. The chain has TRBV6-2 or TRBV6-3 and TRBJ2-1; 13 bases map to TRBD2. Trimming took 7 bases from V and 1 from J; bases not matched to a gene: 13. The CDR3 runs to 19 residues. CDR1 and CDR2 (germline): MNHEY, SVGEGT. The DNA for the CDR3 is TGTGCCAGCACCGGGGGACAGGGACTAGCGGGAAGGTCCTACAATGAGCAGTTCTTC. Protein product: CASTGGQGLAGRSYNEQFF.

The chain employs TRBV29-1 and TRBJ2-7, with no clear D. CDR3 length: 11 residues. The V gene's germline CDR1 is SQVTM and CDR2 ANQGSEA. Trimming removed 7 bases at V and 1 base at J, with 8 bases between. In DNA form, the CDR3 reads TGCAGCGGCCTTGGTTCCTACGAGCAGTACTTC. Residues: CSGLGSYEQYF.

The V gene is TRBV13, the J gene TRBJ2-3, with 12 bases lining up with TRBD2. There are 16 residues in the CDR3. CDR1 is PRHDT and CDR2 is FYEKMQ in the germline V gene (reference sequence). V lost 2 bases, J lost 4 bases, and 4 bases stayed unmatched. In DNA form, the CDR3 reads TGTGCCAGCAGCTTATCAGGACTAGCGGGACCAGATACGCAGTATTTT. Translating gives CASSLSGLAGPDTQYF.

This clonotype is labeled as large. The rearrangement joins TRBV2 to TRBJ2-1; maybe TRBD2 (5 bases). The CDR3 consists of 13 residues. Trimming cost V 1 base and J 7 bases, with 8 bases left between them. Per germline, CDR1 SNHLY and CDR2 FYNNEI. CDR3 bases: TGTGCCAGCAGTGAAGGGTGGAGGAATGAGCAGTTCTTC. This gives the protein CASSEGWRNEQFF.

This clonotype was counted ten times or more. The gene calls are TRBV7-2 and TRBJ2-3; no clear D. CDR1 is SGHTA, CDR2 FQGNSA, per germline. With 2 bases removed from V and 10 bases from J, the gap between germline ends came to 13 bases. This CDR3 has 13 amino acids. For the CDR3, the DNA is TGTGCCAGCAGCTTACAGATCACTACCCCGCAGTATTTT. This gives the protein CASSLQITTPQYF.

The V call is TRBV4-2, the J call TRBJ2-1, with 8 bases that match TRBD1. The CDR3 spans 15 residues. V shed 4 bases, J shed 8 bases, and the junction held 10 bases outside the gene matches. Germline V CDR1 and CDR2: LGHNA, YNFKEQ. CDR3: CASSPPDRVGHEQFF. The CDR3 DNA reads TGTGCCAGCAGCCCGCCGGACAGGGTAGGTCATGAGCAGTTCTTC.

In this sample, this clonotype turned up a few times. The chain uses TRBV7-9 and TRBJ1-2; D perhaps matches TRBD1 (5 bases). Trimming took 0 bases from V and 4 from J, leaving 12 bases between them. Germline V CDR1 and CDR2: SEHNR, FQNEAQ (reference sequence). The CDR3 spans 15 residues. CDR3 region: CASSLADSSVYGYTF. The CDR3 DNA reads as TGTGCCAGCAGCTTAGCCGACAGTTCAGTCTATGGCTACACCTTC.

V and J are TRBV20-1 and TRBJ2-7; D call uncertain. The CDR3 consists of 15 residues. CDR1 and CDR2 from the germline V gene are DFQATT and SNEGSKA (reference sequence). V was cut by 0 bases and J by 0 bases, with 12 bases left in between. CDR3: CSARDSQFSSYEQYF. The CDR3, as DNA: TGCAGTGCTAGAGATTCCCAGTTCTCCTCCTACGAGCAGTACTTC.

This clonotype was recorded at least ten times. The rearrangement links TRBV2 to TRBJ2-2; D is perhaps TRBD2 (5 bases). Per germline, CDR1 SNHLY and CDR2 FYNNEI. Deletions cut 4 bases from V and 5 bases from J, with 11 bases between. The CDR3 sequence is 14 residues long. CDR3 amino acids: CASSVGRGTGELFF. DNA of the CDR3: TGTGCCAGCAGTGTAGGGAGAGGAACCGGGGAGCTGTTTTTT.

This clonotype showed up many times. The chain couples TRBV7-2 to TRBJ2-1; the match to TRBD2 covers 14 bases. The length of the CDR3 is 16 residues. Per germline, CDR1 SGHTA and CDR2 FQGNSA. J was trimmed by 3 bases and V by 3 bases; bases with no gene match: 1. The CDR3 loop is CASSLTSGRVYNEQFF. CDR3 in DNA: TGTGCCAGCAGCTTGACTAGCGGGAGGGTCTACAATGAGCAGTTCTTC.

The V and J genes are TRBV27 and TRBJ1-5; D is unresolved. CDR1 is MNHEY, CDR2 SMNVEV, per germline (reference sequence). V dropped 6 bases and J dropped 5 bases, with 14 bases sitting between them. The CDR3 covers 14 residues. The CDR3 loop reads CASRKWGRDQPQHF. The CDR3 DNA reads TGTGCCAGCAGGAAGTGGGGTAGGGATCAGCCCCAGCATTTT.

This clonotype was seen ten or more times. The chain is built from TRBV6-6 and TRBJ1-1; no clear D. The CDR3 is 13 residues long. Germline loops: CDR1 MNHNY, CDR2 SVGAGI (reference sequence). The V end was cut by 0 bases, the J end by 1 base, with 3 bases between. The CDR3 DNA reads as TGTGCCAGCAGTTACTCGGCGAACACTGAAGCTTTCTTT. As protein: CASSYSANTEAFF.

This clonotype was seen a few times. The gene calls are TRBV6-1 and TRBJ1-5; 8 nucleotides align to TRBD1. The CDR3 length is 16 residues. Germline loops: CDR1 MNHNS, CDR2 SASEGT. V dropped 5 bases and J dropped 2; count of bases not matched to a gene: 8. The CDR3 reads CASSPTGGPGNQPQHF. DNA for the CDR3: TGTGCCAGCAGTCCAACAGGGGGGCCCGGCAATCAGCCCCAGCATTTT.

The table lists this clonotype with many counts. The chain couples TRBV2 to TRBJ2-2; 7 nucleotides match TRBD2. J gave up 2 bases and V 5 bases, and 2 bases lay outside the gene matches. Germline-derived CDR1 and CDR2 are SNHLY and FYNNEI. The CDR3 runs to 14 residues. The chain's CDR3 is CASSPSGNTGELFF. CDR3 nucleotide sequence: TGTGCCAGCAGTCCTAGCGGAAACACCGGGGAGCTGTTTTTT.

This clonotype was seen a handful of times. V gene TRBV5-1 combines with J gene TRBJ2-7; 12 bases are shared with TRBD2. V gave up 4 bases and J gave up 5 bases; unmatched junction bases: 10. CDR3 length: 16 residues. Germline V gene sequence: CDR1 SGHRS, CDR2 YFSETQ. CDR3 residues: CASSSRLAGDINEQYF. The CDR3 nucleotides are TGCGCCAGCAGCAGCAGACTAGCGGGAGATATCAACGAGCAGTACTTC.

This clonotype was counted ten times or more. The chain has TRBV20-1 and TRBJ1-2; D may be TRBD1 (6 bases). Germline CDR1 reads DFQATT; CDR2 reads SNEGSKA (reference sequence). Trimming took 0 bases from V and 8 from J, leaving 13 bases between them. CDR3 length equals 13 residues. CDR3 in DNA: TGCAGTGCTAGAGACCCAGGGGTGAACGGCTACACCTTC. The encoded protein is CSARDPGVNGYTF.

The V and J genes are TRBV5-1 and TRBJ2-1, with 9 nucleotides matching TRBD2. CDR3 length equals 15 residues. Germline CDR1 and CDR2: SGHRS and YFSETQ. Trimming removed 6 bases from V and 5 bases from J; junction bases left unmatched: 9. CDR3 nucleotides: TGCGCCAGCAACCCCGGACTAGCGTTTGACAATGAGCAGTTCTTC. This codes for CASNPGLAFDNEQFF.

This clonotype showed up just a few times. The V gene is TRBV7-6, the J gene TRBJ2-3, with 7 nucleotides matching TRBD1. CDR1 is SGHVS, CDR2 FNYEAQ, per germline. Unmatched junction bases numbered 5, after V lost 5 bases and J lost 0 bases. This CDR3 has 15 amino acids. CDR3 sequence: CASSVTGVSTDTQYF. CDR3 DNA: TGTGCCAGCAGCGTTACAGGGGTCAGCACAGATACGCAGTATTTT.

This clonotype has at least ten counts. The chain uses TRBV5-6 and TRBJ1-5; no definite D call. This CDR3 is 15 amino acids long. V was clipped by 2 bases and J by 3 bases, with 12 bases between them. In germline, CDR1 is SGHDT, CDR2 YYEEEE. The CDR3 DNA reads TGTGCCAGCAGCTTCAGGATATCCAACAATCAGCCCCAGCATTTT. Amino acids: CASSFRISNNQPQHF.

This clonotype was seen a handful of times. The genes are TRBV2 and TRBJ2-2, with D uncertain. The ends were cut back, 7 bases at V and 6 bases at J, with 9 bases in the middle. CDR3 size: 12 residues. Germline CDR1 and CDR2: SNHLY and FYNNEI. The CDR3 reads CASNLGPGELFF. In nucleotides, the CDR3 is TGTGCCAGCAATTTGGGCCCCGGGGAGCTGTTTTTT. Together with reference TRBV2 and TRBJ2-2, the CDR3 gives the full variable domain: EPEVTQTPSHQVTQMGQEVILRCVPISNHLYFYWYRQILGQKVEFLVSFYNNEISEKSEIFDDQFSVERPDGSNFTLKIRSTKLEDSAMYFCASNLGPGELFFGEGSRLTVL.

This clonotype was seen many times. The chain combines TRBV20-1 with TRBJ2-7, with D unresolved. Germline-derived CDR1 and CDR2 are DFQATT and SNEGSKA (reference sequence). V was cut by 2 bases and J by 4 bases, with 15 bases left in between. The CDR3 is 14 residues long. CDR3 loop: CSARPFVNSYEQYF. The CDR3 DNA is TGCAGTGCTAGACCTTTTGTGAATTCGTACGAGCAGTACTTC.

The chain joins TRBV6-1 to TRBJ2-3, with TRBD1 as a possible D gene (6 bases). Between the trimmed V and J ends, which lost 6 bases and 8 bases, there was a span of 24 bases. Germline V gene lookup returns CDR1 MNHNS and CDR2 SASEGT. The CDR3 consists of 16 residues. CDR3 protein: CASRGAKVVDEGTQYF. The CDR3 nucleotides are TGTGCCAGCAGGGGGGCTAAAGTTGTGGACGAGGGTACGCAGTATTTT.

The rearrangement links TRBV10-2 to TRBJ2-7, with 7 bases that match TRBD2. Germline V gives CDR1 WSHSY, CDR2 SAAADI. Trimming cost V 8 bases and J 2 bases; bases outside gene matches: 9. The CDR3 is 14 amino acids. Here the CDR3 reads CASLGRETTYEQYF. The DNA for the CDR3 is TGCGCCAGCCTAGGGCGGGAGACCACCTACGAGCAGTACTTC.

In DNA form, the CDR3 reads TGTGCCAGCAGCCGGGGGGGCGGGAGCACAGATACGCAGTATTTT. It encodes CASSRGGGSTDTQYF. V and J are TRBV13 and TRBJ2-3; the match to TRBD2 covers 8 bases. The germline gives CDR1 PRHDT, CDR2 FYEKMQ (reference sequence). The CDR3 contains 15 residues. The V segment lost 5 bases and the J segment 0 bases; nucleotides outside the gene matches: 4.

The CDR3, as DNA: TGTGCCAGCAGCCAAGGGTCAGGAGGGACCAATGAGCAGTTCTTC. Translated, it gives CASSQGSGGTNEQFF. The V and J genes are TRBV4-2 and TRBJ2-1; D might be TRBD2 (6 bases). V dropped 1 base and J dropped 6 bases, with 13 bases sitting between them. Germline CDR1 and CDR2: LGHNA and YNFKEQ. CDR3 size: 15 residues.

This clonotype was observed a few times. The chain uses TRBV19 and TRBJ2-3, with TRBD2 matching over 9 bases. Germline values: CDR1 LNHDA, CDR2 SQIVND (reference sequence). V lost 2 bases and J lost 4; bases outside the gene matches: 7. The CDR3 length is 16 residues. This CDR3 is CASSIPIAGASDTQYF. CDR3 in DNA: TGTGCCAGTAGTATACCGATAGCGGGAGCGTCAGATACGCAGTATTTT.

This clonotype was seen ten or more times. The chain uses TRBV4-3 and TRBJ2-2; D uncertain. The germline V gene has CDR1 LGHNA and CDR2 YSLEER. The CDR3 is 14 residues long. V lost 7 bases and J lost 4, with 13 bases in between. For the CDR3, the DNA is TGCGCCAGCAAGCTTCGTTACACCACCGGGGAGCTGTTTTTT. This encodes CASKLRYTTGELFF.

This sequence joins TRBV6-2 or TRBV6-3 and TRBJ2-7; D is tentatively TRBD1 or TRBD2 (7 bases each). Trimming removed 10 bases from V and 0 bases from J, with 19 bases in between. This CDR3 contains 15 residues. Germline V gene sequence: CDR1 MNHEY, CDR2 SVGEGT. As DNA, the CDR3 is TGTGCCACCAGGGGGAGCGGGAAAAACTCCTACGAGCAGTACTTC. Encoded protein: CATRGSGKNSYEQYF.

This clonotype was seen at least ten times. The V gene is TRBV5-6, the J gene TRBJ2-7, with D possibly called TRBD1 or TRBD2 (5 bases each). The CDR3 is made up of 13 amino acids. Germline CDR1 and CDR2: SGHDT and YYEEEE. Trimming shortened V by 1 base and J by 4 bases, and 9 bases separated the two germline ends. The CDR3 DNA reads TGTGCCAGCAGCTTGCGGGGACGGTACGAGCAGTACTTC. It is translated as CASSLRGRYEQYF.

This clonotype was counted between two and nine times. The gene calls are TRBV5-1 and TRBJ2-7; either TRBD1 or TRBD2 may supply D (5 bases each). The CDR3 runs to 15 residues. The germline V and J ends were trimmed by 1 base and 2 bases, with 13 bases remaining between them. The germline V gene encodes CDR1 SGHRS and CDR2 YFSETQ. As DNA, the CDR3 is TGCGCCAGCAGCTTGTATAGGGACGCTCCCTACGAGCAGTACTTC. Translated, it gives CASSLYRDAPYEQYF.